This T cell receptor (beta chain) was recovered during a study of blood T cell repertoires in COVID-19. Here immunoSEQ multiplex PCR was the method, and the copy in TCRdb shows in-frame clones only, minus some. The sample has 45,000 to 50,000 clones, approximately 80% seen once. The ends were cut back, 3 bases at V and 1 base at J, with 10 bases in the middle. The CDR3 consists of 14 residues. The germline gives CDR1 SGHDN, CDR2 FVKESK. The chain recombines TRBV14 with TRBJ2-7; unclear D gene. Sequencing input: peripheral blood. The origin of this receptor is a human donor with active or convalescent COVID-19. The donor label of this sample is uncertain. The CDR3 nucleotides are TGTGCCAGCAGCCATTTCGTTCTTTCCTACGAGCAGTACTTC. Protein product: CASSHFVLSYEQYF.